This T cell receptor (beta chain) was profiled in a study of metastatic and nonmetastatic thyroid tumors. General study results and limits: Patients with malignant thyroid tumors reportedly had significantly higher TCR beta diversity than those with benign nodules, in blood and tumor.

Until they underwent thyroid surgery, no patient had received any treatment. Germline V lookup: CDR1 MDHEN, CDR2 SYDVKM. The CDR3 covers 17 residues. Trimming at V came to 1 base and at J to 6 bases, leaving 4 bases not matched to a gene. There are a few counts of this clone. What it binds is not known. Source study methods: The study's classifier, a distant-metastasis tool for papillary thyroid cancer, was built using CDR3 differences across clinicopathological groups. TCRdb reprocessed the PCR reads via MiXCR. TCRdb, not the authors, supplied the V and J calls. The data show 7,500 to 10,000 clones, about a third seen once.

The sequence was obtained from a female donor with papillary thyroid cancer or a benign thyroid nodule (not recorded which). Some clones in this sample may be carry-over from other donors' samples. The chain uses TRBV28 and TRBJ2-2; 14 nucleotides agree with TRBD2. Sequencing was performed on tumor tissue. The CDR3 region is CASSLSGTSGRSGELFF. CDR3 sequence (DNA): TGTGCCAGCAGTTTATCCGGGACTAGCGGGAGATCCGGGGAGCTGTTTTTT.